The clone carrying this TCR beta chain was seen a few times. What it binds is not known. These data originate in a study of T-cell memory formation after mild COVID-19. Across the study: TCR clusters were largely donor specific.

Trimming pared 2 bases from V and 2 bases from J, leaving 16 bases between. This CDR3 region has 16 residues. In germline, CDR1 is MNHEY, CDR2 SVGEGT. TCRdb reanalysed the 5' RACE reads using MiXCR and keeps one entry per CDR3 protein. The table records fewer than 650,000 distinct CDR3 sequences, around 15% of them present only once. Study observations and caveats: The authors left the SARS-CoV-2 specificity of second-wave clones peaking on day 37 unconfirmed. The finding that pre-infection memory included some responding clones suggested that cross-reactive memory joined.

This clonotype originated in an adult woman who had mild COVID-19 (a few samples of this study predate the infection). Cell type and time point are not known. V gene TRBV6-2 or TRBV6-3 combines with J gene TRBJ2-7, with unresolved D. The sample taken for sequencing was PBMCs or a T cell subset sorted from them (not recorded which). CDR3 protein: CASSYRSAISTYEQYF. CDR3 DNA sequence: TGTGCCAGCAGTTACAGAAGCGCTATTTCCACCTACGAGCAGTACTTC.